Listed below are T cell receptor beta chains from one sample, sequenced in a study of T cell responses to AZD1222 COVID-19 vaccine. Assay: immunoSEQ multiplex PCR; the TCRdb copy retains only in-frame clones and omits some. The sample contains around 180,000 clones, around 90% of which appear only once. The specimen comprised peripheral blood, sampled on day 0 of AZD1222 vaccination. The receptors derive from an adult in good health. Each CDR3 is given with its conserved first and last residue. The D gene is left open where the match is weak. Clone size, where shown, is once, few, many, or a class for clones that have expanded.

J gene,D gene,V gene,clone size,CDR3 protein,CDR3 DNA
TRBJ1-2,-,TRBV18,-,CASSPPVGNYGYTF,TGTGCCAGCTCACCACCGGTTGGTAACTATGGCTACACCTTC
TRBJ2-2,TRBD1,TRBV19,-,CASSIGQGTRGGELFF,TGTGCCAGTAGTATAGGACAGGGCACTAGGGGCGGGGAGCTGTTTTTT
TRBJ1-1,-,TRBV4-1,-,CASSQVQGMNTEAFF,TGCGCCAGCAGCCAAGTACAGGGTATGAACACTGAAGCTTTCTTT
TRBJ1-2,TRBD1,TRBV3-1/TRBV3-2,-,CASRQTGGGYTF,TGTGCCAGCAGGCAGACAGGGGGCGGCTACACCTTC
TRBJ1-5,-,TRBV4-1,-,CASSLEVTRSNQPQHF,TGCGCCAGCAGCCTCGAAGTAACTCGGAGCAATCAGCCCCAGCATTTT
TRBJ1-2,TRBD1,TRBV6-5,-,CAAGLDRGWYGYTF,TGTGCCGCCGGTTTAGACAGGGGTTGGTATGGCTACACCTTC
TRBJ2-7,-,TRBV7-7,-,CASSLAGGSDRIYEQYF,TGTGCCAGCAGCTTAGCCGGCGGATCCGACAGGATCTACGAGCAGTACTTC
TRBJ1-2,-,TRBV28,few,CASSPPQWASYGYTF,TGTGCCAGCAGTCCTCCACAGTGGGCCTCGTATGGCTACACCTTC
TRBJ2-3,-,TRBV19,few,CATTAQISTDTQYF,TGTGCCACCACAGCACAAATATCGACAGATACGCAGTATTTT
TRBJ1-1,TRBD1,TRBV19,-,CASSTGDRGVNTEAFF,TGTGCCAGTAGTACAGGGGACAGGGGTGTGAACACTGAAGCTTTCTTT
TRBJ1-3,TRBD1,TRBV6-1,-,CASSARDRVISGNTIYF,TGTGCCAGCAGTGCGCGGGACAGGGTGATCTCTGGAAACACCATATATTTT
TRBJ1-6,-,TRBV11-2,-,CASSSYRQGLNSPLHF,TGTGCCAGCAGCTCGTACCGTCAGGGACTGAATTCACCCCTCCACTTT
TRBJ2-4,-,TRBV30,-,CAWSGQTWTALAKNIQYF,TGTGCCTGGAGTGGACAAACTTGGACAGCCCTAGCCAAAAACATTCAGTACTTC
TRBJ1-1,-,TRBV2,-,CASSRLNTEAFF,TGTGCCAGCAGTCGGCTGAACACTGAAGCTTTCTTT
TRBJ2-6,TRBD1,TRBV2,-,CASSTDRGRANVLTF,TGTGCCAGCAGTACCGACAGGGGGCGAGCCAACGTCCTGACTTTC
TRBJ1-1,-,TRBV4-2,-,CASSQEKWGPNTEAFF,TGTGCCAGCAGCCAAGAAAAGTGGGGTCCGAACACTGAAGCTTTCTTT
TRBJ2-5,TRBD1,TRBV7-2,-,CASFLTGGGPHETQYF,TGTGCCAGCTTCTTGACAGGGGGCGGCCCACATGAGACCCAGTACTTC
TRBJ1-1,-,TRBV6-6,-,CASSYGQGRDGAFF,TGTGCCAGCAGTTACGGGCAGGGCAGGGATGGAGCTTTCTTT
TRBJ1-1,-,TRBV19,-,CASSIRDSTEAFF,TGTGCCAGTAGTATTCGGGATTCCACTGAAGCTTTCTTT
TRBJ1-1,TRBD1,TRBV6-1,-,CASSDKPGQGAAFF,TGTGCCAGCAGTGATAAACCAGGACAGGGGGCGGCTTTCTTT
TRBJ1-3,-,TRBV19,-,CASSMVHGPGNTIYF,TGTGCCAGTAGTATGGTCCACGGCCCTGGAAACACCATATATTTT
TRBJ1-2,-,TRBV28,-,CASSLLTGQRLYNYGYTF,TGTGCCAGCAGTTTACTTACTGGACAGAGACTATACAACTATGGCTACACCTTC
TRBJ2-7,TRBD1,TRBV6-1,-,CASSEPRTGVGEQYF,TGTGCCAGCAGTGAACCGAGGACAGGGGTGGGGGAGCAGTACTTC
TRBJ1-6,-,TRBV20-1,-,CSASKARENSPLHF,TGCAGTGCTAGTAAGGCAAGGGAGAATTCACCCCTCCACTTT
TRBJ2-3,-,TRBV7-2,-,CASSFGYTQYF,TGTGCCAGCAGCTTTGGGTATACGCAGTATTTT
TRBJ2-7,TRBD2,TRBV28,few,CASSSTGTSGTYEQYF,TGTGCCAGCAGTTCCACCGGGACTAGCGGGACCTACGAGCAGTACTTC
TRBJ2-3,TRBD2,TRBV2,-,CASSLGTSGRGDTQYF,TGTGCCAGCAGCCTGGGGACTAGCGGGAGGGGGGATACGCAGTATTTT
TRBJ1-2,TRBD1,TRBV12-3/TRBV12-4,-,CASRSQGALGYTF,TGTGCCAGCAGGTCTCAGGGGGCTCTTGGCTACACCTTC
TRBJ1-6,TRBD1,TRBV3-1/TRBV3-2,-,CASSDRGHSNSPLHF,TGTGCCAGCAGCGACAGGGGGCATAGTAATTCACCCCTCCACTTT
TRBJ1-5,-,TRBV7-9,-,CASSLGDNRNQPQHF,TGTGCCAGCAGCTTAGGGGACAATCGCAATCAGCCCCAGCATTTT
TRBJ2-7,-,TRBV7-2,-,CASSFGLGQYEQYF,TGTGCCAGCAGCTTTGGGCTCGGACAATACGAGCAGTACTTC
TRBJ1-6,-,TRBV9,-,CASSVGAGLYNSPLHF,TGTGCCAGCAGCGTAGGTGCGGGCCTCTATAATTCACCCCTCCACTTT